These 10 T cell receptor beta chains share one sample of origin, sequenced in a study of cytomegalovirus exposure and HLA in healthy donors. The PCR contained 60 Vbeta and 13 Jbeta primers. TCRdb keeps only in-frame clones here, not all; method: immunoSEQ multiplex PCR. The data show some 140,000 clones, roughly 76% seen once. The sequencing sample was made of PBMCs. The source of these receptors is a woman aged 40 to 50 in good health and CMV-seronegative.

This clone appeared once. The rearrangement uses TRBV25-1 and TRBJ1-6; 9 nucleotides align to TRBD1. The CDR3 is 16 amino acids. The V gene end was trimmed by 3 bases and the J gene end by 5 bases; junction bases not matched to a gene: 5. The germline V gene has CDR1 MGHDK and CDR2 SYGVNS. CDR3 sequence (DNA): TGTGCCAGCAGTGATTCACAGGGGGCTAATAATTCACCCCTCCACTTT. Translating it yields CASSDSQGANNSPLHF.

CDR3 bases: TGTGCCAGTAGTATAGATTGGCCAGGGGTCATCTATGGCTACACCTTC. Translating gives CASSIDWPGVIYGYTF. The chain links TRBV19 to TRBJ1-2, with D perhaps matching TRBD1 (6 bases). The CDR3 has 16 residues. V was pared by 0 bases and J by 4 bases, with 15 bases between. CDR1 and CDR2 from the germline V gene are LNHDA and SQIVND (reference sequence).

This clone appeared once. The chain has TRBV9 and TRBJ2-1; maybe TRBD2 (6 bases). CDR1 SGDLS and CDR2 YYNGEE come from the germline V gene. With 4 bases removed from V and 9 bases from J, the gap between germline ends came to 20 bases. CDR3 length equals 15 residues. This chain's CDR3 is CASSTSPTSSGEQFF. The CDR3 nucleotides read TGTGCCAGCAGCACTAGCCCGACTAGTTCGGGTGAGCAGTTCTTC.

Only one count was recorded for this clone. This chain links TRBV2 with TRBJ2-2; maybe TRBD2 (7 bases). This CDR3 is 16 amino acids long. Germline assignment: CDR1 SNHLY and CDR2 FYNNEI. V lost 8 bases, J lost 0 bases, and 16 bases lay in between. CDR3 in DNA: TGTGCCAGCCGAGGGGGACTACAATCGAACACCGGGGAGCTGTTTTTT. Amino acids: CASRGGLQSNTGELFF.

The chain joins TRBV10-3 to TRBJ2-3, with D possibly matching TRBD1 (5 bases). The CDR3 covers 14 residues. Germline V gene sequence: CDR1 ENHRY, CDR2 SYGVKD. Trimming took off 2 bases at V and 0 bases at J, with 6 bases between the two ends. DNA for the CDR3: TGTGCCATCAGTGAGGACAGCAGCACAGATACGCAGTATTTT. Its protein product is CAISEDSSTDTQYF.

Turning to this clone: A read error may produce the germline difference seen at one junction end. V usage is TRBV7-9 and J usage is TRBJ2-5; D is unclear. The CDR3 is made up of 12 amino acids. Germline V gene sequence: CDR1 SEHNR, CDR2 FQNEAQ (reference sequence). The CDR3 DNA reads as TGTTCCAGCAGCTTGGTCCGGGAGACCCAGTACTTC. Translating gives CSSSLVRETQYF.

This chain joins TRBV19 and TRBJ2-5, with D perhaps TRBD1 (5 bases). Trimming removed 0 bases at V and 5 bases at J, with 7 bases between. The CDR3 has 13 amino acids. CDR1 is LNHDA and CDR2 is SQIVND in the germline V gene (reference sequence). The CDR3 protein is CASSIEGRETQYF. The CDR3 DNA follows: TGTGCCAGTAGTATAGAGGGGCGGGAGACCCAGTACTTC.

About this clone: An end of the junction differs from the germline gene, which may be a read error. The chain joins TRBV5-6 to TRBJ1-6; possible D gene TRBD1, 6 bases. Germline V CDR1 and CDR2: SGHDT, YYEEEE. This CDR3 has 16 amino acids. The CDR3 here is CASSLIGGLLNSSLHF. The DNA of the CDR3 is TGTGCCAGCAGCTTGATCGGGGGGCTTTTAAATTCATCCCTCCACTTT.

This clone was picked up one time. The chain has TRBV5-4 and TRBJ1-2, with 11 bases identical to TRBD1. This CDR3 is 15 amino acids long. Germline V gene sequence: CDR1 SGHNT, CDR2 YYREEE (reference sequence). With V trimmed by 4 bases and J by 4 bases, 6 bases remained unmatched. CDR3 coding DNA: TGTGCCAGCAGCCAGGACAGGGGGCGATTCTATGGCTACACCTTC. It yields the protein CASSQDRGRFYGYTF.

The chain employs TRBV7-2 and TRBJ1-5; the D gene is possibly TRBD1 (6 bases). The CDR3 loop spans 13 amino acids. Deletions cut 5 bases from V and 3 bases from J, with 8 bases between. Germline V gene lookup returns CDR1 SGHTA and CDR2 FQGNSA. CDR3 in DNA: TGTGCCAGCAGCCCAGGGGCCAATCAGCCCCAGCATTTT. It specifies CASSPGANQPQHF.